The table lists the clone carrying this T cell receptor (beta chain) with a few counts. Its antigen is undetermined. The V gene lost 3 bases and the J gene lost 0 bases, with 6 bases spanning the gap. The CDR3 has 14 amino acids. Germline CDR1 SGHVS, CDR2 FNYEAQ. Investigators performed immunoSEQ version v3.0 at survey level. A target of roughly 35,000-50,000 T-cell genomes per sample was set for sequencing. Clones were sequenced by immunoSEQ multiplex PCR, and TCRdb holds only the in-frame ones, with some missing. The sample has tens of thousands of clones, 75% to 90% seen once; the top ten hold around 24%. The entry originates in a study of long-term antiretroviral therapy in people with HIV. Broader study findings: ART adherence, viral resistance and therapy changes were undocumented. Although diversity increased after ART, it remained lower than in transplant donor controls.

The samples, holding roughly 0.9-11 million cryopreserved PBMC, were thawed before DNA extraction was carried out. The gene calls are TRBV7-6 and TRBJ1-3, with no clear D. The sample here was unsorted PBMCs, taken 0.4 years after starting antiretroviral therapy. This receptor was taken from a man aged 50 to 59 with HIV. The DNA of the CDR3 is TGTGCCAGCAGCTTCGAGGCCTCTGGAAACACCATATATTTT. Its protein is CASSFEASGNTIYF.